This T cell receptor beta chain came from a study of blood T cell repertoires in COVID-19. Assay used: immunoSEQ multiplex PCR; TCRdb lists only in-frame clones, some missing. Here the sample spans 250,000 or so clones, 83% being singletons. The sequence was obtained from a woman in her thirties or forties who had been exposed to COVID-19. Sequencing was performed on PBMCs or T cells enriched from blood (not recorded which).

In DNA form, the CDR3 reads TGCGCCAGCAGTGAGACGGAAGGGGGAGTGAATGTTTTGGAGACCCAGTACTTC. It translates to CASSETEGGVNVLETQYF. This chain uses TRBV10-1 with TRBJ2-5; D is perhaps TRBD1 (6 bases). The CDR3 totals 18 residues. Germline values: CDR1 WNHNN, CDR2 SYGVQD (reference sequence). Trimming removed 2 bases from V and 5 bases from J, with 24 bases in between.